These 18 T cell receptor beta chains were sequenced from one sample in a study of blood T cell repertoires in COVID-19. Sequencing was performed with immunoSEQ multiplex PCR; in TCRdb, only in-frame clones are kept and a portion is missing. The table shows roughly 350,000 clones, with about 85% occurring only once. The sample was peripheral blood. These receptors all come from a woman in her late teens or twenties with acute or convalescent COVID-19.

This rearrangement joins TRBV19 to TRBJ2-5; TRBD1 agrees at 7 bases. The CDR3 totals 15 residues. With 5 bases clipped from V and 5 bases from J, the junction kept 11 bases outside the gene matches. Looked up from germline, CDR1 is LNHDA and CDR2 is SQIVND (reference sequence). The CDR3 is CASSQGRQGAETQYF. The CDR3 nucleotides are TGTGCCAGTAGTCAGGGCCGACAGGGTGCGGAGACCCAGTACTTC.

The gene calls are TRBV4-1 and TRBJ1-1; D possibly corresponds to TRBD1 (6 bases). The CDR3 is 14 residues long. Germline V gene data show CDR1 as MGHRA and CDR2 as YSYEKL. Trimming took off 8 bases at V and 8 bases at J, with 21 bases between the two ends. The CDR3: CASANPGRGMEAFF. CDR3 DNA: TGCGCCAGCGCCAACCCGGGAAGGGGGATGGAAGCTTTCTTT.

This clone was counted a few times. The chain links TRBV18 to TRBJ1-1; D uncertain. This CDR3 region has 12 residues. The V gene lost 6 bases and the J gene lost 1 base, with 6 bases spanning the gap. CDR1 is KGHSH, CDR2 LQKENI, per germline. The CDR3 region is CASSTKNTEAFF. In DNA, the CDR3 is TGTGCCAGCTCGACTAAGAACACTGAAGCTTTCTTT.

The chain's CDR3 is CASSEELAGDRELFF. In DNA, the CDR3 is TGTGCCAGCAGTGAAGAGCTAGCGGGAGACAGGGAGCTGTTTTTT. V gene TRBV6-1 combines with J gene TRBJ2-2; 10 bases fit TRBD2. The CDR3 contains 15 residues. The V and J ends lost 1 base and 9 bases, in that order; junction bases with no gene match: 5. Germline-derived CDR1 and CDR2 are MNHNS and SASEGT.

The rearrangement uses TRBV6-5 and TRBJ2-7; 10 bases are shared with TRBD2. The CDR3 runs 14 residues. The germline V gene encodes CDR1 MNHEY and CDR2 SVGAGI. V lost 6 bases and J lost 2; bases outside the gene matches: 4. The CDR3 reads CASRWTSGTYEQYF. The DNA for the CDR3 is TGTGCCAGCAGGTGGACTAGCGGTACCTACGAGCAGTACTTC.

The chain combines TRBV10-3 with TRBJ1-1, with 7 bases matching TRBD1. Germline lookup yields CDR1 ENHRY and CDR2 SYGVKD. The CDR3 sequence is 16 residues long. Trimming took 6 bases from V and 3 from J; bases not matched to a gene: 13. The CDR3 nucleotides read TGTGCCATCAGCCACTCGACAGGGCGGTCGGACACTGAAGCTTTCTTT. Translated: CAISHSTGRSDTEAFF.

This sequence joins TRBV9 and TRBJ2-2; 8 bases are shared with TRBD1. In germline, CDR1 is SGDLS, CDR2 YYNGEE. The V gene end was trimmed by 4 bases and the J gene end by 2 bases; junction bases not matched to a gene: 4. The CDR3 covers 15 residues. Here the CDR3 DNA reads TGTGCCAGCAGCCCTACAGGGGGAAACACCGGGGAGCTGTTTTTT. Amino acid sequence: CASSPTGGNTGELFF.

The chain uses TRBV9 and TRBJ2-7; 7 bases align to TRBD2. Germline loops: CDR1 SGDLS, CDR2 YYNGEE. The CDR3 contains 14 residues. The J segment lost 6 bases and the V segment lost 0 bases, leaving 6 bases of the junction unmatched. The CDR3 spells CASSVGREGGEQYF. The DNA for the CDR3 is TGTGCCAGCAGCGTAGGAAGGGAGGGCGGCGAGCAGTACTTC.

This chain joins TRBV19 and TRBJ2-1; TRBD1 agrees at 9 bases. The CDR3 extends over 15 amino acids. Per germline, CDR1 LNHDA and CDR2 SQIVND (reference sequence). V trimming: 0 bases; J trimming: 12 bases; junction bases outside the gene matches: 9. Here the CDR3 DNA reads TGTGCCAGTAGTATAGATCTCGGGACAGGGAACGGGCAGTTCTTC. Amino acids: CASSIDLGTGNGQFF.

The rearrangement joins TRBV6-5 to TRBJ1-4; 10 nucleotides match TRBD1. The V segment lost 0 bases and the J segment 7 bases; nucleotides outside the gene matches: 5. The CDR3 is 16 residues long. The V gene's germline CDR1 is MNHEY and CDR2 SVGAGI. The CDR3 is CASSYSPGQGPEKLFF. CDR3 DNA: TGTGCCAGCAGTTACTCCCCGGGACAGGGGCCTGAAAAACTGTTTTTT.

This clone was detected once. V and J are TRBV7-9 and TRBJ2-1, with D perhaps TRBD1 (5 bases). The V gene's germline CDR1 is SEHNR and CDR2 FQNEAQ (reference sequence). The CDR3 spans 16 residues. V dropped 4 bases and J dropped 3 bases, with 16 bases sitting between them. The CDR3 region has the DNA TGTGCCAGCAGCTCCGAAGGACACTTCCTCTACAATGAGCAGTTCTTC. Translation gives CASSSEGHFLYNEQFF.

The genes are TRBV5-1 and TRBJ1-1; D is undetermined. This CDR3 comprises 14 residues. Germline lookup yields CDR1 SGHRS and CDR2 YFSETQ. V shed 1 base and J shed 4 bases, with 11 bases lying between them. CDR3 in DNA: TGCGCCAGCAGCTTGATATCCGCAGGCACTGAAGCTTTCTTT. This codes for CASSLISAGTEAFF.

J is TRBJ2-1 and V is TRBV14, with 7 bases matching TRBD1. Trimming took 8 bases from V and 4 from J; bases not matched to a gene: 5. The germline gives CDR1 SGHDN, CDR2 FVKESK. The CDR3 totals 13 residues. The CDR3 is CASGDRTYNEQFF. CDR3 coding DNA: TGTGCCAGCGGGGACAGAACTTACAATGAGCAGTTCTTC.

This chain connects TRBV4-1 to TRBJ2-3, with a tentative D call TRBD2 (5 bases). Deletions cut 1 base from V and 1 base from J, with 6 bases between. The CDR3 is 14 residues long. Germline V gene data show CDR1 as MGHRA and CDR2 as YSYEKL. This CDR3 is CASSQGAGTDTQYF. The CDR3 DNA follows: TGCGCCAGCAGCCAAGGAGCGGGCACAGATACGCAGTATTTT.

V is TRBV2 and J is TRBJ2-7; 11 positions match TRBD2. Germline CDR1 SNHLY, CDR2 FYNNEI. The length of the CDR3 is 14 residues. V gave up 7 bases and J gave up 2 bases; unmatched junction bases: 4. In DNA form, the CDR3 reads TGTGCCAGCATTCTTAGCGGGGGGGCCTACGAGCAGTACTTC. Translating gives CASILSGGAYEQYF.

V is TRBV19 and J is TRBJ1-1, with D tentatively TRBD1 (5 bases). V shed 7 bases and J shed 1 base, with 13 bases lying between them. The CDR3 sequence is 14 residues long. In germline, CDR1 is LNHDA, CDR2 SQIVND (reference sequence). CDR3 sequence reads: CASTLDRGNTEAFF. Here the CDR3 DNA reads TGTGCCAGTACCCTAGACAGAGGGAACACTGAAGCTTTCTTT.

This chain links TRBV19 with TRBJ2-7; perhaps TRBD1 as D (6 bases). Trimming left V 2 bases short and J 2 bases short, with 10 bases between. CDR1 and CDR2 from the germline V gene are LNHDA and SQIVND (reference sequence). CDR3 size: 14 residues. The CDR3 DNA follows: TGTGCCAGTAGTATACAGAAGGGGGCCTACGAGCAGTACTTC. This encodes CASSIQKGAYEQYF. The entire variable domain, with the rest obtained from reference TRBV19 and TRBJ2-7, is as follows: DGGITQSPKYLFRKEGQNVTLSCEQNLNHDAMYWYRQDPGQGLRLIYYSQIVNDFQKGDIAEGYSVSREKKESFPLTVTSAQKNPTAFYLCASSIQKGAYEQYFGPGTRLTVT.

V is TRBV5-1 and J is TRBJ1-2, with a weak D call TRBD1 (6 bases). The CDR3 is 17 amino acids. CDR1 and CDR2 from the germline V gene are SGHRS and YFSETQ. V dropped 2 bases and J dropped 7 bases, with 24 bases sitting between them. CDR3 sequence (DNA): TGCGCCAGCAGCTTTGGATTTGGTCTAACTCAACAGGGTGGCTACACCTTC. Encoded protein: CASSFGFGLTQQGGYTF.